This T cell receptor (beta chain) originates from a study of cytomegalovirus exposure and HLA in healthy donors. Study context: T cells numbering about 200 million yielded some 100 million unique TCR beta sequences in an earlier analysis. Study-level points and caveats: Exclusion as indistinguishable affected some V segments, including TRBV6-2 and TRBV6-3. As was reported, the classifier diagnosed cytomegalovirus status with high specificity and sensitivity.

In the PCR, 60 Vbeta and 13 Jbeta primers were used. Only in-frame clones appear in the TCRdb table, and some are missing; sequencing was by immunoSEQ multiplex PCR. The sample holds approximately 120,000 clones; approximately 70% are singletons and the top ten take around 5%. Germline CDR1 GTSNPN, CDR2 SVGIG (reference sequence). The CDR3 spans 14 residues. The V and J ends lost 0 bases and 5 bases respectively, with 13 bases between them. This clone was detected only a few times. Its specificity is unknown. Sample: PBMCs. The chain employs TRBV30 and TRBJ2-5; D is possibly TRBD2 (5 bases). The origin of this receptor is a man aged 60 to 75 in good health and CMV-seropositive. CDR3 coding DNA: TGTGCCTGGAGTGTACCTCGGGGAAGGGAGACCCAGTACTTC. Its protein is CAWSVPRGRETQYF.